These 25 T cell receptor beta chains were sequenced from one sample in a study of tumor-infiltrating lymphocytes in localized non-small cell lung cancer. Assay used: immunoSEQ multiplex PCR; TCRdb lists only in-frame clones, some missing. The repertoire holds roughly 7,200 clones, with approximately 61% as singletons. The sequencing input was lung tumor tissue. These receptors came from a human donor with non-small cell lung cancer.

This chain links TRBV10-1 with TRBJ1-6, with D possibly being TRBD1 (5 bases). Germline loops: CDR1 WNHNN, CDR2 SYGVQD (reference sequence). The CDR3 runs to 14 residues. Between the trimmed V and J ends, which lost 3 bases and 7 bases, there was a span of 10 bases. In nucleotides, the CDR3 is TGCGCCAGCAGTGAAGGGGCCCCAAATTCACCCCTCCACTTT. Protein product: CASSEGAPNSPLHF.

This clone has a single count. The chain couples TRBV28 to TRBJ2-7; 7 positions agree with TRBD1. CDR1 and CDR2 from the germline V gene are MDHEN and SYDVKM. The CDR3 sequence is 13 residues long. Unmatched junction bases numbered 5, after V lost 5 bases and J lost 4 bases. The CDR3 loop is CASSRQGRYEQYF. CDR3 in DNA: TGTGCCAGCAGTAGACAGGGAAGGTACGAGCAGTACTTC.

CDR3 bases: TGTGCCAGCGTAGGGGGCCCCGGGGAGCTGTTTTTT. This codes for CASVGGPGELFF. The V gene is TRBV6-5, the J gene TRBJ2-2; 7 bases line up with TRBD1. This CDR3 region has 12 residues. V trimming: 8 bases; J trimming: 6 bases; junction bases outside the gene matches: 3. In germline, CDR1 is MNHEY, CDR2 SVGAGI.

V is TRBV13 and J is TRBJ1-2; no reliable D call. Per germline, CDR1 PRHDT and CDR2 FYEKMQ (reference sequence). The CDR3 runs 13 residues. V was pared by 3 bases and J by 8 bases, with 13 bases between. The chain's CDR3 is CASSFSINGGYTF. The CDR3 coding sequence is TGTGCCAGCAGCTTCTCGATCAATGGGGGCTACACCTTC.

The V call is TRBV10-3, the J call TRBJ2-1, with D perhaps given as TRBD1 or TRBD2 (6 bases each). This CDR3 has 17 amino acids. Germline V gene sequence: CDR1 ENHRY, CDR2 SYGVKD. Trimming cost V 0 bases and J 0 bases, with 12 bases left between them. CDR3 residues: CAISESGGRASYNEQFF. In DNA form, the CDR3 reads TGTGCCATCAGTGAGTCAGGGGGGCGGGCCTCCTACAATGAGCAGTTCTTC.

The chain has TRBV9 and TRBJ2-5, with 13 positions matching TRBD2. Germline V gene lookup returns CDR1 SGDLS and CDR2 YYNGEE. After removal of 4 bases from V and 5 bases from J, the junction contained 8 bases not matched to a gene. This CDR3 region has 16 residues. DNA for the CDR3: TGTGCCAGCAGCTCCGGACTAGCGGGGGTCAGGGAGACCCAGTACTTC. Residues: CASSSGLAGVRETQYF.

The chain uses TRBV6-1 and TRBJ2-1; D is unclear. Germline V lookup: CDR1 MNHNS, CDR2 SASEGT. The CDR3 is 12 residues long. The V end lost 2 bases, the J end lost 6 bases, and 5 bases lay between the germline ends. The DNA of the CDR3 is TGTGCCAGCAGTGAAACCCTCAATGAGCAGTTCTTC. As protein: CASSETLNEQFF.

The rearrangement links TRBV19 to TRBJ2-7, with D hard to call. CDR3 length: 15 residues. V was pared by 3 bases and J by 0 bases, with 12 bases between. CDR1 is LNHDA and CDR2 is SQIVND in the germline V gene (reference sequence). The CDR3 loop reads CASSIFPGSSYEQYF. The CDR3 DNA sequence: TGTGCCAGTAGTATTTTCCCGGGCAGCTCCTACGAGCAGTACTTC.

This clone has just a few counts. The chain uses TRBV5-1 and TRBJ2-5; 10 bases match TRBD2. CDR1 SGHRS and CDR2 YFSETQ come from the germline V gene. J gave up 0 bases and V 5 bases, and 4 bases lay outside the gene matches. The CDR3 totals 15 residues. CDR3 protein: CASSIAGGYQETQYF. Here the CDR3 DNA reads TGCGCCAGCAGTATAGCGGGGGGTTACCAAGAGACCCAGTACTTC.

The rearrangement uses TRBV4-3 and TRBJ1-2; a possible D gene is TRBD1 (6 bases). CDR1 and CDR2 (germline): LGHNA, YSLEER. The CDR3 totals 16 residues. V lost 1 base, J lost 0 bases, and 12 bases lay in between. In DNA form, the CDR3 reads TGCGCCAGCAGCCAAGTGGGGGCAGGGGCTAACTATGGCTACACCTTC. As protein: CASSQVGAGANYGYTF.

This clone was seen only a few times. CDR3 amino acids: CASSYSGGGQWGYTF. For the CDR3, the DNA is TGTGCCAGCAGTTACTCGGGGGGGGGTCAATGGGGCTACACCTTC. This chain connects TRBV6-5 to TRBJ1-2, with D possibly matching TRBD1 (5 bases). Trimming removed 0 bases from V and 8 bases from J, with 16 bases in between. Germline V CDR1 and CDR2: MNHEY, SVGAGI. The CDR3 length is 15 residues.

The chain links TRBV6-1 to TRBJ2-4; TRBD1 aligns across 8 bases. The CDR3 totals 15 residues. Germline-derived CDR1 and CDR2 are MNHNS and SASEGT. V shed 3 bases, J shed 7 bases, and the junction held 8 bases outside the gene matches. The CDR3 loop reads CASSELRQGWNIQYF. The CDR3 coding sequence is TGTGCCAGCAGTGAGTTGAGACAGGGGTGGAACATTCAGTACTTC.

This chain links TRBV20-1 with TRBJ2-3; maybe TRBD2 (6 bases). This CDR3 region has 10 residues. Germline CDR1 and CDR2: DFQATT and SNEGSKA (reference sequence). CDR3 in DNA: TGCACCGCGGGGAGAGATACGCAGTATTTT. Translated, it gives CTAGRDTQYF.

This clone was counted only a few times. This sequence joins TRBV9 and TRBJ2-3; 10 bases are shared with TRBD1. The ends lost 3 bases at V and 1 base at J; junction bases unmatched: 5. The CDR3 extends over 16 amino acids. Germline V gene sequence: CDR1 SGDLS, CDR2 YYNGEE. This CDR3 reads CASSELTGGGTDTQYF. The DNA of the CDR3 is TGTGCCAGCAGCGAGTTGACAGGGGGCGGCACAGATACGCAGTATTTT.

The rearrangement links TRBV14 to TRBJ2-1, with TRBD1 matching over 9 bases. The CDR3 has 15 residues. The ends lost 4 bases at V and 0 bases at J; junction bases unmatched: 1. Germline V gives CDR1 SGHDN, CDR2 FVKESK. As DNA, the CDR3 is TGTGCCAGCAGCCCGACAGGGGGCTCCTACAATGAGCAGTTCTTC. It encodes CASSPTGGSYNEQFF.

The count of this clone is one. The gene calls are TRBV6-5 and TRBJ2-7; 11 nucleotides line up with TRBD2. The length of the CDR3 is 15 residues. Germline trimming cut 6 bases from V and 1 base from J; bases unmatched to any gene: 5. Germline lookup yields CDR1 MNHEY and CDR2 SVGAGI. CDR3 coding DNA: TGTGCCAGCAGCACGACTAGCGGGGCATCCTACGAGCAGTACTTC. Protein: CASSTTSGASYEQYF.

This chain links TRBV7-2 with TRBJ1-1, with a possible D match to TRBD1 (6 bases). V shed 1 base and J shed 9 bases, with 18 bases lying between them. This CDR3 has 15 amino acids. Germline V CDR1 and CDR2: SGHTA, FQGNSA. The CDR3 region has the DNA TGTGCCAGCAGCTTAGGAGAGGGGACAATTAAAAAAGCTTTCTTT. Protein: CASSLGEGTIKKAFF.

The CDR3 sequence is CSARGDEQFF. For the CDR3, the DNA is TGCAGTGCTAGAGGGGATGAGCAGTTCTTC. The J gene is TRBJ2-1, the V gene TRBV20-1; D uncertain. Germline CDR1 and CDR2: DFQATT and SNEGSKA (reference sequence). This CDR3 region has 10 residues. The V gene lost 1 base and the J gene lost 8 bases, with 3 bases spanning the gap.

The J gene is TRBJ2-7, the V gene TRBV27; 10 nucleotides line up with TRBD1. The CDR3 contains 13 residues. Unmatched junction bases numbered 3, after V lost 5 bases and J lost 5 bases. In germline, CDR1 is MNHEY, CDR2 SMNVEV (reference sequence). CDR3 coding DNA: TGTGCCAGCAGTAGGGACAGGGGCCACGAGCAGTACTTC. It specifies CASSRDRGHEQYF.

This clone was seen a few times. The genes are TRBV7-2 and TRBJ1-1; D ambiguous. The CDR3 length is 12 residues. Germline V lookup: CDR1 SGHTA, CDR2 FQGNSA. V lost 3 bases to trimming and J lost 1 base, with 3 bases between them. In DNA form, the CDR3 reads TGTGCCAGCAGCTTCGGGAACACTGAAGCTTTCTTT. Translated, it gives CASSFGNTEAFF.

The CDR3 bases are TGTGCCAGCAGCAGAACTAGCGGGGGATACAATGAGCAGTTCTTC. It specifies CASSRTSGGYNEQFF. The chain couples TRBV7-2 to TRBJ2-1; 11 bases agree with TRBD2. J was trimmed by 4 bases and V by 5 bases; bases with no gene match: 4. The germline V gene encodes CDR1 SGHTA and CDR2 FQGNSA. The CDR3 extends over 15 amino acids.

This rearrangement joins TRBV7-2 to TRBJ2-7; 9 nucleotides align to TRBD1. This CDR3 spans 17 amino acids. With V trimmed by 2 bases and J by 6 bases, 14 bases remained unmatched. The germline V gene has CDR1 SGHTA and CDR2 FQGNSA. The CDR3 is CASSLRPGQGMLREQYF. In DNA, the CDR3 is TGTGCCAGCAGCTTAAGGCCGGGACAGGGAATGTTGCGCGAGCAGTACTTC.

In this sample, this clone turned up a few times. The CDR3 DNA reads TGTGCCAGCAGCTTAGACACCTACGAGCAGTACTTC. As protein: CASSLDTYEQYF. The chain couples TRBV11-2 to TRBJ2-7; D ambiguous. The CDR3 spans 12 residues. The germline gives CDR1 SGHAT, CDR2 FQNNGV. V was pared by 0 bases and J by 2 bases, with 2 bases between.

This chain connects TRBV7-9 to TRBJ2-7; 10 positions match TRBD2. After removal of 1 base from V and 2 bases from J, the junction contained 5 bases not matched to a gene. This CDR3 is 16 amino acids long. Per the germline V gene, CDR1 is SEHNR and CDR2 is FQNEAQ (reference sequence). The CDR3 sequence is CASSLEASGSPYEQYF. As DNA, the CDR3 is TGTGCCAGCAGCTTAGAGGCTAGCGGGAGTCCCTACGAGCAGTACTTC.

The rearrangement links TRBV27 to TRBJ1-1, with D perhaps TRBD1 (5 bases). The CDR3 totals 13 residues. Germline V gives CDR1 MNHEY, CDR2 SMNVEV (reference sequence). The V end lost 7 bases, the J end lost 3 bases, and 12 bases lay between the germline ends. DNA for the CDR3: TGTGCCAGCATCCCTTGGGGGTACACTGAAGCTTTCTTT. Translated, it gives CASIPWGYTEAFF.